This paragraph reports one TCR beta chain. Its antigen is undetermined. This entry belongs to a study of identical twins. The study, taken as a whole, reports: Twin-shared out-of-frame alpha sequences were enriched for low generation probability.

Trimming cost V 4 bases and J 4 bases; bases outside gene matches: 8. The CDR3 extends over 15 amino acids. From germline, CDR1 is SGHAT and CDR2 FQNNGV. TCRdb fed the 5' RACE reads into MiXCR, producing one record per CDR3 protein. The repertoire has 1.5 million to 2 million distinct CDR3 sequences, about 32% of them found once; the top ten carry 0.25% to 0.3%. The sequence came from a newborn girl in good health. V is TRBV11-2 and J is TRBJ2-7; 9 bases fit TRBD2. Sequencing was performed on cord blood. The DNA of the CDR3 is TGTGCCAGCAGCTCTAGCGGGGCCCGAAATTACGAGCAGTACTTC. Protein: CASSSSGARNYEQYF.